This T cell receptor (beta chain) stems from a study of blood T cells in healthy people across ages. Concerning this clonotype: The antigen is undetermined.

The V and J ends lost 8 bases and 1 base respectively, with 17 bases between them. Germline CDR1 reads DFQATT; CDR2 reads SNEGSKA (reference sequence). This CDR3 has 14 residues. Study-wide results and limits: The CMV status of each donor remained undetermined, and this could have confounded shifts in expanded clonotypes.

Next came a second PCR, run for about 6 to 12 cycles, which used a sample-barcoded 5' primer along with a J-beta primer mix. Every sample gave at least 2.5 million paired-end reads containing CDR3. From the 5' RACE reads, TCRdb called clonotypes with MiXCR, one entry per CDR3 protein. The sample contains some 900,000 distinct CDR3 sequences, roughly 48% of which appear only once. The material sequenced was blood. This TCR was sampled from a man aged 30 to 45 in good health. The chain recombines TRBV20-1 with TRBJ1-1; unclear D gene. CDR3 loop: CSTTKSASNTEAFF. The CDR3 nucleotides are TGCAGTACCACTAAGTCGGCGTCGAACACTGAAGCTTTCTTT.